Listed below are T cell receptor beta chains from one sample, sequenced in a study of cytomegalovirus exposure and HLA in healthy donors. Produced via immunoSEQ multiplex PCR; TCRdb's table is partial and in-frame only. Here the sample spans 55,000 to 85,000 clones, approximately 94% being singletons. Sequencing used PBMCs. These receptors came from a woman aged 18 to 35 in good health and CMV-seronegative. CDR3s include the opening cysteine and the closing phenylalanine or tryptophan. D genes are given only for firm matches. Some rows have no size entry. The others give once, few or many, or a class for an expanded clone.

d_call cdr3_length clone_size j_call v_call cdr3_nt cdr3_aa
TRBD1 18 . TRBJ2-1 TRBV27 TGTGCCAGCAGTTCCCACCGGGACAGGGGCCGGTCCTACAATGAGCAGTTCTTC CASSSHRDRGRSYNEQFF
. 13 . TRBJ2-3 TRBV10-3 TGTGCCATCAGTGTGCGGGGCACAGATACGCAGTATTTT CAISVRGTDTQYF
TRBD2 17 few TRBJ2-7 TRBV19 TGTGCCAGTAGTCCAGGGACTAGCGGGAGACATCGGTTCGAGCAGTACTTC CASSPGTSGRHRFEQYF
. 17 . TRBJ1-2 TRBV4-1 TGCGCCAGCAGCCAACCAAACGCAGGTATAGCTAACTATGGCTACACCTTC CASSQPNAGIANYGYTF
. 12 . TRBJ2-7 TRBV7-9 TGTGCCAGCAGCTCAACATTGTACGAGCAGTACTTC CASSSTLYEQYF
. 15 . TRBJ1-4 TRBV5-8 TGTGCCAGCAGCACAGGGAGTAGGACTAATGAAAAACTGTTTTTT CASSTGSRTNEKLFF
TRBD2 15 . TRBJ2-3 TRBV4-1 TGCGCCAGCAGCCCACGACTAGCAAGCACAGATACGCAGTATTTT CASSPRLASTDTQYF
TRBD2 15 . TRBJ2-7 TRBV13 TGTGCCAGCAGCAAGCGACTAGCGGGGGACTACGAGCAGTACTTC CASSKRLAGDYEQYF
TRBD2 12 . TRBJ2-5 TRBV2 TGTGCCAGTAGCGGGTCCCAAGAGACCCAGTACTTC CASSGSQETQYF
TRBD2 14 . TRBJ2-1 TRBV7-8 TGTGCCAGCAGCGCCGGGACTAGCGGGAGAGAGCAGTTCTTC CASSAGTSGREQFF
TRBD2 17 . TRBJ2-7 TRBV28 TGTGCCAGCACCCTAGGGACCGGGCGGGAGGGGAAGTACGAGCAGTACTTC CASTLGTGREGKYEQYF
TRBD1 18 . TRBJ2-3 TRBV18 TGTGCCAGCTCACCACCGACAGGGGGCCCTAGAAGCACAGATACGCAGTATTTT CASSPPTGGPRSTDTQYF
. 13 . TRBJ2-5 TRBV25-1 TGTGCCAGCAGTGAACTCGAGAGAGAGACCCAGTACTTC CASSELERETQYF
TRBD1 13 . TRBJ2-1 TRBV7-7 TGTGCTAGCAGCTTGGACAGGGGAGGTGAGCAGTTCTTC CASSLDRGGEQFF
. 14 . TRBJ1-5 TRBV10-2 TGCGCCAGCAGTGAGTGGATCGGGGGTCAGCCCCAGCATTTT CASSEWIGGQPQHF
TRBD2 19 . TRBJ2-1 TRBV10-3 TGTGCCATCAGTGAGTCGACTAGCCCAGTCAGCAGCTCCTACAATGAGCAGTTCTTC CAISESTSPVSSSYNEQFF
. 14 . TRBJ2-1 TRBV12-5 TGTGCTAGTGGTTTGGCCTCCCAGGTCCATGAGCAGTTCTTC CASGLASQVHEQFF